These T cell receptor beta chains were read from a single sample in a study of prognosis after radiotherapy for stage I lung cancer. From the multiplex PCR reads, TCRdb called clonotypes with MiXCR, one entry per CDR3 protein. This table has about 22,000 distinct CDR3 sequences, 43% appearing once. Source: PBMCs, taken before or after stereotactic body radiation therapy (not recorded which). These receptors came from a donor aged 50 or older with non-small cell lung cancer. Both conserved end residues are part of each CDR3. The D gene is left open where the match is weak. The size field is filled for only some rows; it gives once, few, many or a size class.

J,size,length,D,V,DNA,CDR3
TRBJ2-3,-,16,TRBD2,TRBV5-1,TGCGCCAGCAGCTTTGGGACTAGCAGAAGCACAGATACGCAGTATTTT,CASSFGTSRSTDTQYF
TRBJ2-3,many,17,TRBD2,TRBV5-6,TGTGCCAGCAGCTTTGGCGACGGGAGGGCGGCGACAGATACGCAGTATTTT,CASSFGDGRAATDTQYF
TRBJ1-2,many,13,-,TRBV10-2,TGCGCCAGCAGGCCCAGACAGGTTTCTGGCTACACCTTC,CASRPRQVSGYTF
TRBJ1-4,many,15,TRBD1,TRBV30,TGTGCCTGGAGTCCATCGGGACAGGGGAATGAAAAACTGTTTTTT,CAWSPSGQGNEKLFF
TRBJ1-1,large,14,TRBD1,TRBV6-1,TGTGCCAGCAGTCTCTCCGCAGGGGGCACTGAAGCTTTCTTT,CASSLSAGGTEAFF
TRBJ2-7,many,11,TRBD1,TRBV15,TGTGCCACCAGCGTAGGGACAGTTCTGTACTTC,CATSVGTVLYF
TRBJ1-2,-,12,TRBD1,TRBV6-2/TRBV6-3,TGTGCCAGCAGTGCCGACAGGGATGGCTACACCTTC,CASSADRDGYTF
TRBJ2-2,many,15,-,TRBV27,TGTGCCAGCAGCCAGGGGACGCAAACGTGGGGGGAGCTGTTTTTT,CASSQGTQTWGELFF
TRBJ2-7,-,11,-,TRBV18,TGTGCCAGCCCCCCCTCCTACGAGCAGTACTTC,CASPPSYEQYF
TRBJ1-1,medium-sized,13,-,TRBV6-2/TRBV6-3,TGTGCCAGCAGCTACGACACATACACTGAAGCTTTCTTT,CASSYDTYTEAFF
TRBJ2-2,once,14,-,TRBV3-1,TGTGCCAGCATCGGGACAACGAACACCGGGGAGCTGTTTTTT,CASIGTTNTGELFF
TRBJ2-7,few,15,TRBD1,TRBV6-2/TRBV6-3,TGTGCCAGCAGTTACTCCGGGGACAGCTCCTACGAGCAGTACTTC,CASSYSGDSSYEQYF
TRBJ2-2,-,14,-,TRBV20-1,TGCAGTGTCTTGGGAGGCGAGAGCACCGGGGAGCCTTTTTTT,CSVLGGESTGEPFF
TRBJ1-3,many,13,-,TRBV18,TGTGCCACCTCACAGGGCCGCGAAAACACCATATATTTT,CATSQGRENTIYF
TRBJ2-1,many,15,TRBD2,TRBV7-3,TGTGCCAGCAGCTTACGGGAGGGGACCTACAATGAGCAGTTCTTC,CASSLREGTYNEQFF
TRBJ2-1,few,16,-,TRBV27,TGTGCCAGCAGATTACTGGCTAGTTTCCCCCACAATGAGCAGTTCTTC,CASRLLASFPHNEQFF
TRBJ2-3,few,14,-,TRBV18,TGTGCCAGCTCACCACTTAGGGGGACAGATACGCAGTATTTT,CASSPLRGTDTQYF
TRBJ2-2,-,14,-,TRBV5-1,TGCGCCAGCAGCCTAGACATGAACACCGGGGAGCTGTTTTTT,CASSLDMNTGELFF
TRBJ2-7,-,14,-,TRBV6-1,TGTTCCAGCAGCTTGAGTGGGAGCTCCTACGAGCAGTACTTC,CSSSLSGSSYEQYF
TRBJ1-6,-,17,-,TRBV12-3/TRBV12-4,TGTGCCAGCATTTCCGGGACCGCCAGCTCCTATAATTCACCCCTCCACTTT,CASISGTASSYNSPLHF
TRBJ2-5,-,13,-,TRBV24-1,TGTGCCACCGCTGGGGGTGTGACGGAGACCCAGTACTTC,CATAGGVTETQYF
TRBJ1-5,-,13,-,TRBV28,TGTGCCAGCAGGGAGCAGGGGCCTCAGCCCCAGCATTTT,CASREQGPQPQHF
TRBJ2-3,many,15,-,TRBV7-2,TGTGCCAGCAGCCCAAGGACTATGCGGTCGGATACGCAGTATTTT,CASSPRTMRSDTQYF
TRBJ1-1,many,16,-,TRBV7-2,TGTGCCAGCAGTTCCCGGGGCAGCTTCATGAACACTGAAGCTTTCTTT,CASSSRGSFMNTEAFF
TRBJ2-3,-,17,-,TRBV11-2,TGTGCCAGCAGCTTAGGGTCCAAGGAGATCTCCACAGATACGCAGTATTTT,CASSLGSKEISTDTQYF
TRBJ2-2,many,16,-,TRBV6-1,TGTGTCAGCAAAAATCTTATATCAAGGGGAACCGGGGAGCTGTTTTTT,CVSKNLISRGTGELFF
TRBJ2-7,many,15,-,TRBV14,TGTGCCAGCAGCCAACTTCCGGACAGCCTCTACGAGCAGTACTTC,CASSQLPDSLYEQYF
TRBJ1-5,-,16,-,TRBV19,TGTGCCAGTAGTATAGCCTGGGGGGATACTCATCAGCCCCAGCATTTT,CASSIAWGDTHQPQHF
TRBJ1-2,-,19,TRBD1,TRBV6-1,TGTGCCAGCGGGCCCTTGGTTAGGGACAGGGTAGGCAAAGACTATGGCTACACCTTC,CASGPLVRDRVGKDYGYTF
TRBJ1-2,many,13,-,TRBV30,TGTGCCTGGCACCGGGACCGTCCCTATGGCTACACCTTC,CAWHRDRPYGYTF
TRBJ1-6,many,13,-,TRBV20-1,TGCAGTGCTAGAGCAGCAGGGGAGGCACCCCTCCACTTT,CSARAAGEAPLHF
TRBJ2-5,many,12,-,TRBV7-9,TGTGCCAGCAGCCGCTTGGGAGGGACCCAGTACTTC,CASSRLGGTQYF
TRBJ2-3,many,17,-,TRBV5-1,TGCGCCAGCAGCTCCCAGCCAGGGGTCTTACCCACAGATACGCAGTATTTT,CASSSQPGVLPTDTQYF
TRBJ2-2,-,15,-,TRBV5-1,TGCGCCAGCAGCCCGCTAGTGGGCGGCACCGTGGAGCTGTTTTTT,CASSPLVGGTVELFF
TRBJ2-7,-,13,-,TRBV7-8,TGTGCCAGCAGCCCCCAAAGGGGCTACGAGCAGTACTTC,CASSPQRGYEQYF
TRBJ1-1,-,17,-,TRBV25-1,TGTGCCAGCAGTGATCCGAATCAGGGAAGAATGAACACTGAAGCTTTCTTT,CASSDPNQGRMNTEAFF
TRBJ1-6,-,15,-,TRBV28,TGTGCCAGTAGTTTCCAGGTTAATCATTTGTCACCCCTCCACTTT,CASSFQVNHLSPLHF
TRBJ1-1,many,13,-,TRBV18,TGTGCCAGCTCCCGGGACATTAACACTGAAGCTTTCTTT,CASSRDINTEAFF
TRBJ2-1,many,16,TRBD2,TRBV5-1,TGCGCCAGCAGCTTGGATAGCCTAGCGGGTTACAATGAGCAGTTCTTC,CASSLDSLAGYNEQFF
TRBJ2-3,once,15,-,TRBV7-3,TGCGCCAGCATCCTTAGCGGATCCTTGGGCGATACGCAGTATTTT,CASILSGSLGDTQYF
TRBJ2-1,-,15,TRBD1,TRBV10-1,TGCGCCAGCAGTGAGTCGGGACAGGGTTGGGGCGAGCAGTTCTTC,CASSESGQGWGEQFF
TRBJ1-1,many,14,-,TRBV11-2,TGTGCCAGCAGCTTTCCGGGGGGTATAACTGAAGCTTTCTTT,CASSFPGGITEAFF
TRBJ1-2,many,13,TRBD1,TRBV18,TGTGCCAGCTCTAGGGACAGCAACTATGGCTACACCTTC,CASSRDSNYGYTF